This paragraph covers one T cell receptor (beta chain) sequence. Antigen: not known. The data stem from a study of T-cell reconstitution after alpha-beta-depleted transplantation in children. V dropped 3 bases and J dropped 5; count of bases not matched to a gene: 10. Germline CDR1 reads SGHRS; CDR2 reads YFSETQ. The CDR3 runs to 16 residues. Findings of the study overall: A year post-transplant, T-cell counts and diversity derived mostly from newly produced T cells. Expanded graft clones, several hundred of them, were reportedly the source of alpha-beta T cells about two months after transplant.

A TCRbeta library incorporating unique molecular identifiers was prepared. MiXCR, applied by TCRdb to the PCR reads, yields one record per CDR3 protein. In the table there are hundreds of thousands of distinct CDR3 sequences, 13% of which are singletons. This chain uses TRBV5-1 with TRBJ2-7; 11 nucleotides match TRBD2. This sequence originates from a male patient aged 5 to 17 who had a stem cell transplant for acute myeloid leukemia, so the T cells may come from the graft donor. Sample: PBMCs, mostly from graft donor cells, taken 360 days after TCRalphabeta/CD19-depleted stem cell transplant. The CDR3 loop reads CASSSISGRAFDEQYF. In nucleotides, the CDR3 is TGCGCCAGCAGCTCAATTAGCGGGAGGGCCTTCGACGAGCAGTACTTC.